Listed below are T cell receptor beta chains from one sample, sequenced in a study of T cells in Graves' hyperthyroidism and ophthalmopathy. Each CDR3 protein is one row after TCRdb ran MiXCR on the multiplex PCR reads. The sample holds about 150,000 distinct CDR3 sequences, less than 25% seen once. Sequencing input: blood. The origin of the receptors is a woman aged 45 to 65 with Graves' hyperthyroidism that later progressed to Graves' ophthalmopathy. Each CDR3 is given with its conserved first and last residue. D genes are given only for firm matches. Not every row has a clone size; where given, it reads once, few, many or a size class.

V: TRBV28
D: -
size: many
J: TRBJ1-3
DNA: TGTGCCAGCAGTCCCGGACTCGGGGGCACCATATATTTT
CDR3: CASSPGLGGTIYF

V: TRBV18
D: -
size: -
J: TRBJ2-3
DNA: TGTGCCAGCTCACCACTAAACACAGATACGCAGTATTTT
CDR3: CASSPLNTDTQYF

V: TRBV10-3
D: TRBD2
size: few
J: TRBJ2-7
DNA: TGTGCCATCAGACAGGAACTAGCGGGAGATCTGTACGAGCAGTACTTC
CDR3: CAIRQELAGDLYEQYF

V: TRBV18
D: -
size: many
J: TRBJ1-4
DNA: TGTGCCAGCTCACCCGCCAGTAATGAAAAACTGTTTTTT
CDR3: CASSPASNEKLFF

V: TRBV7-6
D: TRBD2
size: -
J: TRBJ2-1
DNA: TGTGCCAGCAGCTTATCGATAGCGGGAGGGCCCAATGAGCAGTTCTTC
CDR3: CASSLSIAGGPNEQFF

V: TRBV11-2
D: -
size: many
J: TRBJ2-2
DNA: TGTGCCACCTCGAACACCGGGGAGCTGTTTTTT
CDR3: CATSNTGELFF

V: TRBV28
D: TRBD1
size: many
J: TRBJ2-2
DNA: TGTGCCAGCAGTTTGACAGGGGGAGGAACCGGGGAGCTGTTTTTT
CDR3: CASSLTGGGTGELFF

V: TRBV7-9
D: -
size: few
J: TRBJ1-1
DNA: TGTGCCAGCAGCTCCCGGGGGGAAGCTTTCTTT
CDR3: CASSSRGEAFF

V: TRBV6-1
D: TRBD1
size: few
J: TRBJ2-2
DNA: TGTGCCAGCAGTAGAAGGACCGGGACAGGGGAATACACCGGGGAGCTGTTTTTT
CDR3: CASSRRTGTGEYTGELFF

V: TRBV7-9
D: -
size: -
J: TRBJ2-2
DNA: TGTGCCAGCAGCGGGCTTGGGGTCCACACCGGGGAGCTGTTTTTT
CDR3: CASSGLGVHTGELFF